The 10 T cell receptor beta chains below were found in one sample sequenced in a study of cytomegalovirus exposure and HLA in healthy donors (TCRdb year 2017). Library preparation was by the immunoSEQ multiplex PCR assay. The multiplex PCR relied on a mix of 60 forward primers for TCR Vbeta segments and 13 reverse primers for TCR Jbeta segments. Sourced from immuneACCESS, this table was stored by TCRdb with only in-frame sequences that have V and J called. A share of the clones is absent; for the studies checked, an unresolved V gene accounts for under half, and the remainder has no known explanation. This sample's table carries some 160,000 clones. The ten largest clones represent approximately 2.3% of the sample. Sequencing used PBMCs. The receptors stem from a man younger than 45 in good health and CMV-seronegative.

The genes are TRBV7-8 and TRBJ1-6; D possibly corresponds to TRBD1 (6 bases). The germline V and J ends were trimmed by 2 bases and 9 bases, with 11 bases remaining between them. CDR1 and CDR2 (germline): SGHVS, FQNEAQ. The CDR3 extends over 14 amino acids. The CDR3 spells CASSLSLQGSPLHF. The CDR3, as DNA: TGTGCCAGCAGCTTATCGCTACAGGGTTCACCCCTCCACTTT.

The rearrangement joins TRBV7-9 to TRBJ2-7; possible D gene TRBD2, 6 bases. The germline V gene encodes CDR1 SEHNR and CDR2 FQNEAQ (reference sequence). V lost 1 base and J 4 bases, leaving 11 bases between the germline ends. CDR3 size: 14 residues. The CDR3 nucleotides are TGTGCCAGCAGCTTAGGGGTCAGCGGGTACGAGCAGTACTTC. Translated: CASSLGVSGYEQYF.

The chain couples TRBV2 to TRBJ2-5; D might be TRBD1 (5 bases). Trimming removed 1 base at V and 1 base at J, with 10 bases between. The germline gives CDR1 SNHLY, CDR2 FYNNEI. The CDR3 spans 15 residues. This CDR3 is CASSEEAGPQETQYF. The CDR3 DNA is TGTGCCAGCAGTGAAGAGGCAGGGCCCCAAGAGACCCAGTACTTC. The full variable domain, in which reference TRBV2 and TRBJ2-5 provide the parts outside the CDR3, is EPEVTQTPSHQVTQMGQEVILRCVPISNHLYFYWYRQILGQKVEFLVSFYNNEISEKSEIFDDQFSVERPDGSNFTLKIRSTKLEDSAMYFCASSEEAGPQETQYFGPGTRLLVL.

CDR3 sequence: CASSLEGGPYNEQFF. CDR3 nucleotide sequence: TGTGCCAGCAGCTTAGAAGGGGGTCCCTACAATGAGCAGTTCTTC. The V gene is TRBV7-9, the J gene TRBJ2-1; TRBD1 might be the D (6 bases). Germline V gene data show CDR1 as SEHNR and CDR2 as FQNEAQ (reference sequence). CDR3 length equals 15 residues. V was cut by 1 base and J by 2 bases, with 9 bases left in between.

The V gene is TRBV28, the J gene TRBJ2-7; TRBD2 matches 15 bases. Germline CDR1 reads MDHEN; CDR2 reads SYDVKM. This CDR3 region has 19 residues. Trimming removed 5 bases from V and 5 bases from J; junction bases left unmatched: 16. This chain's CDR3 is CASSPISGTSGRPGHEQYF. The CDR3 region has the DNA TGTGCCAGCAGTCCTATCTCCGGGACTAGCGGGAGGCCAGGTCACGAGCAGTACTTC. Together with reference TRBV28 and TRBJ2-7, the CDR3 gives the full variable domain: DVKVTQSSRYLVKRTGEKVFLECVQDMDHENMFWYRQDPGLGLRLIYFSYDVKMKEKGDIPEGYSVSREKKERFSLILESASTNQTSMYLCASSPISGTSGRPGHEQYFGPGTRLTVT.

The chain carries TRBV4-1 and TRBJ2-5; D perhaps matches TRBD1 (5 bases). The DNA end is a closer match to TRBJ2-7, so the J assignment may be wrong. Germline V CDR1 and CDR2: MGHRA, YSYEKL. The CDR3 length is 15 residues. CDR3 residues: CASSQPWTPTYEQYF. Here the CDR3 DNA reads TGCGCCAGCAGCCAACCTTGGACACCTACCTACGAGCAGTACTTC.

This chain links TRBV6-1 with TRBJ2-7; D may be TRBD2 (5 bases). CDR1 MNHNS and CDR2 SASEGT come from the germline V gene. V was shortened by 4 bases and J by 2 bases, with 6 bases between the two germline ends. The CDR3 has 12 amino acids. This chain's CDR3 is CASSGLTYEQYF. The DNA of the CDR3 is TGTGCCAGCAGTGGACTAACCTACGAGCAGTACTTC.

The chain couples TRBV18 to TRBJ2-6, with 11 bases matching TRBD1. The V gene's germline CDR1 is KGHSH and CDR2 LQKENI. The J segment lost 1 base and the V segment lost 5 bases, leaving 1 base of the junction unmatched. This CDR3 has 16 amino acids. The CDR3 DNA is TGTGCCAGCTCAGGGACAGGGGGATCTGGGGCCAACGTCCTGACTTTC. Translated: CASSGTGGSGANVLTF.

The V and J genes are TRBV19 and TRBJ2-2, with 10 bases identical to TRBD1. V lost 8 bases, J lost 4 bases, and 4 bases stayed unmatched. The germline V gene has CDR1 LNHDA and CDR2 SQIVND (reference sequence). The CDR3 spans 14 residues. The CDR3 DNA is TGTGCCAGTGGGACAGGGGCGGGCACCGGGGAGCTGTTTTTT. It codes for CASGTGAGTGELFF.

This sequence joins TRBV5-6 and TRBJ2-3, with 7 bases lining up with TRBD2. There are 14 residues in the CDR3. Germline assignment: CDR1 SGHDT and CDR2 YYEEEE. V trimming: 5 bases; J trimming: 0 bases; junction bases outside the gene matches: 3. CDR3: CASRPGLSTDTQYF. CDR3 nucleotide sequence: TGTGCCAGCAGGCCGGGACTAAGCACAGATACGCAGTATTTT.